In this sample, the clone carrying this T cell receptor (beta chain) turned up once. Germline CDR1 reads SGHAT; CDR2 reads FQNNGV. The V segment lost 0 bases and the J segment 3 bases; nucleotides outside the gene matches: 8. CDR3 length: 17 amino acids. The data originate from a study of control samples from healthy donors and cancer patients. TCRdb's table, derived via immunoSEQ multiplex PCR, lists solely in-frame clones and lacks some. Among some 57,000 clones listed, 95% were seen once. This sequence joins TRBV11-2 and TRBJ2-7; 10 positions match TRBD1. The sequence derives from a man between 25 and 39 years old in good health. Material: blood. Here the CDR3 reads CASSLDSVDRGFYEQYF. The CDR3 coding sequence is TGTGCCAGCAGCTTAGATTCGGTGGACAGGGGGTTCTACGAGCAGTACTTC.